The text below deals with one T cell receptor (beta chain). TCRdb processed the 5' RACE reads anew with MiXCR; each CDR3 protein has one entry. The sample shows about 140,000 distinct CDR3 sequences, 11% to 15% of them seen only once. This sample was taken from a study of T-cell memory formation after mild COVID-19. Study-level background: Each donor largely had its own TCR clusters.

The CDR3 is 17 residues long. V lost 7 bases, J lost 2 bases, and 16 bases stayed unmatched. Germline V gene data show CDR1 as SGHRS and CDR2 as YFSETQ. This clonotype originated in an adult woman who had mild COVID-19 (a few samples of this study predate the infection). Cell type and time point are not known. The chain uses TRBV5-1 and TRBJ2-7; 9 positions agree with TRBD1. Sample: PBMCs or a T cell subset sorted from them (not recorded which). For the CDR3, the DNA is TGCGCCAGCTCCCGACGGGACACAGGGGGCTTCGCCTACGAGCAGTACTTC. It specifies CASSRRDTGGFAYEQYF.